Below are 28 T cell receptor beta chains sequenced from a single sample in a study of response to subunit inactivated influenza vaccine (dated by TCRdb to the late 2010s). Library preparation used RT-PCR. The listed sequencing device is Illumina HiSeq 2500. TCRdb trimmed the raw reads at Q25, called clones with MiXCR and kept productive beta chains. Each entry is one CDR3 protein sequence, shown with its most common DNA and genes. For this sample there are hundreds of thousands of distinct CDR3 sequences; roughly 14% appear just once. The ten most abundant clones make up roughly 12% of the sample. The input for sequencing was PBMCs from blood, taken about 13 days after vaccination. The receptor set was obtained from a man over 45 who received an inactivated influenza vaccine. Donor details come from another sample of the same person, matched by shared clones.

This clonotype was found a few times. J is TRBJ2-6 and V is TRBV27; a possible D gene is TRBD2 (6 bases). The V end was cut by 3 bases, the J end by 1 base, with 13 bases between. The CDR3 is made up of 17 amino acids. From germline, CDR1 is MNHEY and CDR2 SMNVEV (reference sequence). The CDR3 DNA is TGTGCCAGCAGTTTCTACATGCGGGGTTCTGGGGCCAACGTCCTGACTTTC. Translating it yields CASSFYMRGSGANVLTF.

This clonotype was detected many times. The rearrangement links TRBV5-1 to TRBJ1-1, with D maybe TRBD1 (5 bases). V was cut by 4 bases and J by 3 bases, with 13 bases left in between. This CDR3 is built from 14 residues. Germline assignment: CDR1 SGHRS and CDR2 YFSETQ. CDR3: CASSPSGHHTEAFF. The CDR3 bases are TGCGCCAGCAGCCCATCCGGACACCACACTGAAGCTTTCTTT.

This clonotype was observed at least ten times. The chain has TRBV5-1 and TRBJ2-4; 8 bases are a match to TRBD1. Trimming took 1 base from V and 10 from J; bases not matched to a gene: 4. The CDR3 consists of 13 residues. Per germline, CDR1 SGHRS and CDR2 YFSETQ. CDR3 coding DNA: TGCGCCAGCAGCTTGTCCGGGACAGGTATTCAGTACTTC. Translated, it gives CASSLSGTGIQYF.

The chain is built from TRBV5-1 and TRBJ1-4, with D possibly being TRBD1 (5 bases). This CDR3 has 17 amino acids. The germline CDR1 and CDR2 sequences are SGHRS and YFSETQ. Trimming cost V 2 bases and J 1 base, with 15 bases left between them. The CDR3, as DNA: TGCGCCAGCAGCTTCACCGGGACTCACAGAACTAATGAAAAACTGTTTTTT. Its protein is CASSFTGTHRTNEKLFF.

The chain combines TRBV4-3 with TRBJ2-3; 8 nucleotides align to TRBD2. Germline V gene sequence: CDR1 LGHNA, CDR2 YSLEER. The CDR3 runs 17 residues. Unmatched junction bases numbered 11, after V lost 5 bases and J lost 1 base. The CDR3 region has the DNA TGCGCCAGCAGCGGGGGACTAGAGAGAGGAGGCACAGATACGCAGTATTTT. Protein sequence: CASSGGLERGGTDTQYF.

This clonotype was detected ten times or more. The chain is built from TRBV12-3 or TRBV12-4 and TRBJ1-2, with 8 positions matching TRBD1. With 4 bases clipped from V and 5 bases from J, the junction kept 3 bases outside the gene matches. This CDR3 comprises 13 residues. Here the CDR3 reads CASSSTGGYGYTF. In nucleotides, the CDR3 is TGTGCCAGCAGTTCCACAGGGGGTTATGGCTACACCTTC.

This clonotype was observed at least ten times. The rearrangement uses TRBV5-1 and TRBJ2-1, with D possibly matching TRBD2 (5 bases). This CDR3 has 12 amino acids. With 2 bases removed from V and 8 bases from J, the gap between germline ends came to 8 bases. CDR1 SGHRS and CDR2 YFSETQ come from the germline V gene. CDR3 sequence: CASSFTDYEQFF. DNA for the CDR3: TGCGCCAGCAGCTTTACGGACTATGAGCAGTTCTTC.

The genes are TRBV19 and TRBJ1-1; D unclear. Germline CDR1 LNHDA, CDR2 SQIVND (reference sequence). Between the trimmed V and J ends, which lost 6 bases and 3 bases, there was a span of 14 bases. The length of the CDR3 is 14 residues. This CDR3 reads CASRVGPADTEAFF. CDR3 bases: TGTGCCAGTAGGGTGGGCCCAGCGGACACTGAAGCTTTCTTT.

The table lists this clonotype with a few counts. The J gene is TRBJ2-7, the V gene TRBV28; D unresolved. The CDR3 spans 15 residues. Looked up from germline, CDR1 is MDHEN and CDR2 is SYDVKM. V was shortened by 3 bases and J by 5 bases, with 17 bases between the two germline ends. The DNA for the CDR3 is TGTGCCAGCAGTTTCCTCCGGTCAGGAAGGAACGAGCAGTACTTC. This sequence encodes CASSFLRSGRNEQYF.

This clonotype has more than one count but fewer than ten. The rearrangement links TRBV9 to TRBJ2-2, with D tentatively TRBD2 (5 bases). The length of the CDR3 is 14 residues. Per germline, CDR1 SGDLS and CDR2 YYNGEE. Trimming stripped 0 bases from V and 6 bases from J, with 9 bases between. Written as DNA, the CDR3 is TGTGCCAGCAGCGTAGAGGGAGTCGCCGGGGAGCTGTTTTTT. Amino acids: CASSVEGVAGELFF.

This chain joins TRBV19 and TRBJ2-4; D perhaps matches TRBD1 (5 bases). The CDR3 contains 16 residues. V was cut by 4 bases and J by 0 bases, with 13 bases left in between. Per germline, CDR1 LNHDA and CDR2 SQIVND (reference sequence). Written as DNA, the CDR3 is TGTGCCAGTAGTACCACTCGACAGCCAGCCAAAAACATTCAGTACTTC. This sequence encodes CASSTTRQPAKNIQYF. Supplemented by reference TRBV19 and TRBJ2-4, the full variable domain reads DGGITQSPKYLFRKEGQNVTLSCEQNLNHDAMYWYRQDPGQGLRLIYYSQIVNDFQKGDIAEGYSVSREKKESFPLTVTSAQKNPTAFYLCASSTTRQPAKNIQYFGAGTRLSVL.

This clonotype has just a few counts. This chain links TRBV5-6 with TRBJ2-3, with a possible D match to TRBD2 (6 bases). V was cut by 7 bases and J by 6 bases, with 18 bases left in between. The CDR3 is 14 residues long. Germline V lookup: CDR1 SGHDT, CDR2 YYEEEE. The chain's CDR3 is CASHWAGSTDTQYF. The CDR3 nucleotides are TGTGCCAGCCACTGGGCGGGATCAACGGATACGCAGTATTTT.

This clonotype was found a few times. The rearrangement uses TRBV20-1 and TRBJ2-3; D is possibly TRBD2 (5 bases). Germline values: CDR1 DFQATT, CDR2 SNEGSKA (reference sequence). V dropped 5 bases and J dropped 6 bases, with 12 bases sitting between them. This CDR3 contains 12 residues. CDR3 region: CSAPAGRDTQYF. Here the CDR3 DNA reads TGCAGTGCTCCGGCGGGCAGGGATACGCAGTATTTT.

DNA for the CDR3: TGTGCCAGCAGCCCGATCCCGGGACAGCCTATGTCAGAGACCCAGTACTTC. This encodes CASSPIPGQPMSETQYF. This chain connects TRBV14 to TRBJ2-5, with TRBD1 matching over 7 bases. CDR1 SGHDN and CDR2 FVKESK come from the germline V gene. The CDR3 has 17 residues. V shed 4 bases, J shed 4 bases, and the junction held 15 bases outside the gene matches.

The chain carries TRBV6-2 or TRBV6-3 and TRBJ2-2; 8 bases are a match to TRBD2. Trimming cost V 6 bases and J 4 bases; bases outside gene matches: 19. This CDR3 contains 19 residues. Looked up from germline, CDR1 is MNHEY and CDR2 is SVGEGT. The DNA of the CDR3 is TGTGCCAGCAGAAGTCCGACTAGCGCTCGTGAAATAAGCACCGGGGAGCTGTTTTTT. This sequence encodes CASRSPTSAREISTGELFF.

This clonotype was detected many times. CDR3 nucleotides: TGTGCCAGCAGCCCTTCCCGGACGGCTAGCACAGATACGCAGTATTTT. The encoded protein is CASSPSRTASTDTQYF. V usage is TRBV7-2 and J usage is TRBJ2-3; D is undetermined. The CDR3 length is 16 residues. V was trimmed by 5 bases and J by 0 bases, leaving 15 bases between them. Germline CDR1 is SGHTA and CDR2 is FQGNSA.

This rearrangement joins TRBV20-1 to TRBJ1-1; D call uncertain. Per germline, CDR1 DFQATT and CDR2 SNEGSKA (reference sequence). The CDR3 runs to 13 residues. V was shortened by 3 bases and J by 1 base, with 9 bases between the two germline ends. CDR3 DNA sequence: TGCAGTGCTAGGGGTGGTTCGAACACTGAAGCTTTCTTT. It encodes CSARGGSNTEAFF.

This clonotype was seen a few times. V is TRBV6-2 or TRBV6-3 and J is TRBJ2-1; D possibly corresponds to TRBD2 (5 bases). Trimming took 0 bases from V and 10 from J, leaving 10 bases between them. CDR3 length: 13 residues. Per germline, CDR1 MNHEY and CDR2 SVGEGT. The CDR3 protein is CASSYSLANEQFF. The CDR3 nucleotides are TGTGCCAGCAGTTACTCTCTAGCAAACGAGCAGTTCTTC.

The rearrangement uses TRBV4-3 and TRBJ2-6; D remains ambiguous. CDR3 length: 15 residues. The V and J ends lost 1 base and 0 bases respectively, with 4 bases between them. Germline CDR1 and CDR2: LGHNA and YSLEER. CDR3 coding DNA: TGCGCCAGCAGCCAAGCGCCCTCTGGGGCCAACGTCCTGACTTTC. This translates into CASSQAPSGANVLTF.

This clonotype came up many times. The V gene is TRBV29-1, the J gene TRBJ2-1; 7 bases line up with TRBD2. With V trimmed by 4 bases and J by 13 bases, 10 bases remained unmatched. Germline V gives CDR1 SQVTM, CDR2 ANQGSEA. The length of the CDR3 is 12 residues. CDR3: CSVVPSGANQFF. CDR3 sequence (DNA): TGCAGCGTTGTCCCCAGCGGGGCAAACCAGTTCTTC.

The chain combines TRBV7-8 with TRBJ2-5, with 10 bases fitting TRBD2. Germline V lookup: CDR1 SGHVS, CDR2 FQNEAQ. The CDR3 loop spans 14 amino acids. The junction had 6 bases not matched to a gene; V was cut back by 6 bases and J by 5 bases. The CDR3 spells CASRKSGRAETQYF. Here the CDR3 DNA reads TGTGCCAGCAGGAAAAGCGGGAGGGCGGAGACCCAGTACTTC.

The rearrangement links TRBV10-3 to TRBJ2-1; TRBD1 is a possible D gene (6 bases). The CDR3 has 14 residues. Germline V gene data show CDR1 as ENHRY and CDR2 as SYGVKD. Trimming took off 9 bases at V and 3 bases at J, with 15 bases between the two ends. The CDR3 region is CAIETVTGYNEQFF. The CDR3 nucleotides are TGTGCCATAGAGACCGTGACAGGCTACAATGAGCAGTTCTTC.

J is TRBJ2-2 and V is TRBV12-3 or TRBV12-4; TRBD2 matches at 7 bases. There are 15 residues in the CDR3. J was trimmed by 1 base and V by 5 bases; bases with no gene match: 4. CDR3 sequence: CASSKLALNTGELFF. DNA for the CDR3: TGTGCCAGCAGTAAACTAGCGTTGAACACCGGGGAGCTGTTTTTT.

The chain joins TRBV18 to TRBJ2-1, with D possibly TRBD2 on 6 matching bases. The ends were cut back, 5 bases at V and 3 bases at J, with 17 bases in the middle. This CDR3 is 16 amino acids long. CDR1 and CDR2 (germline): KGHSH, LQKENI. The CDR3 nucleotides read TGTGCCAGCTCATTAGATAACGGGGGATACTACAATGAGCAGTTCTTC. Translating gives CASSLDNGGYYNEQFF.

In DNA, the CDR3 is TGTGCCAGCAGCTTAGAACAAGACTTCGGGGAGCTGTTTTTT. Translating it yields CASSLEQDFGELFF. The chain has TRBV11-1 and TRBJ2-2; the D is unclear. Trimming took 1 base from V and 7 from J, leaving 10 bases between them. CDR1 SGHAT and CDR2 FQDESV come from the germline V gene (reference sequence). The CDR3 extends over 14 amino acids.

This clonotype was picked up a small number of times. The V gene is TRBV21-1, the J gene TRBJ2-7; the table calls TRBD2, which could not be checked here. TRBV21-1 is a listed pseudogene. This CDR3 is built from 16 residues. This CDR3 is CASTSGTSGRRYEQYF. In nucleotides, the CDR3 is TGTGCCAGCACCTCAGGGACTAGCGGGAGAAGGTACGAGCAGTACTTC.

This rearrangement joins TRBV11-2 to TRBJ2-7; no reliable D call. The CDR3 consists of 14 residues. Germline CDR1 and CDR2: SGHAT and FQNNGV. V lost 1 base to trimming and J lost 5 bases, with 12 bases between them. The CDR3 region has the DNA TGTGCCAGCAGCTTAGCTACGGTTTTCAACGAGCAGTACTTC. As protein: CASSLATVFNEQYF. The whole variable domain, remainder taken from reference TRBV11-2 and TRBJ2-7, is EAGVAQSPRYKIIEKRQSVAFWCNPISGHATLYWYQQILGQGPKLLIQFQNNGVVDDSQLPKDRFSAERLKGVDSTLKIQPAKLEDSAVYLCASSLATVFNEQYFGPGTRLTVT.

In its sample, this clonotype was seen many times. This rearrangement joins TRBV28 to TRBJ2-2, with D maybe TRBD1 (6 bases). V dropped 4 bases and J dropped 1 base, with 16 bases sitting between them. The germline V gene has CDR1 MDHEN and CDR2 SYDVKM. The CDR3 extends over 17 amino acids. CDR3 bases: TGTGCCAGCAGTTCCCCCCGGGACACCAAGAACACCGGGGAGCTGTTTTTT. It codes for CASSSPRDTKNTGELFF.